Below are 32 T cell receptor beta chains sequenced from a single sample in a study of blood T cell dynamics during melanoma immunotherapy. Assay used: immunoSEQ multiplex PCR; TCRdb lists only in-frame clones, some missing. In the table there are some 5,900 clones, 88% of which are singletons. Time point here: pre-treatment baseline. This specimen was blood, taken from a patient treated with checkpoint blockade. All receptors derive from a human donor with melanoma.

The rearrangement links TRBV30 to TRBJ1-1; D is uncertain. The CDR3 length is 11 residues. V dropped 1 base and J dropped 8 bases, with 8 bases sitting between them. In germline, CDR1 is GTSNPN, CDR2 SVGIG (reference sequence). CDR3 protein: CAWSDWEEAFF. CDR3 DNA sequence: TGTGCCTGGAGTGATTGGGAAGAAGCTTTCTTT.

V usage is TRBV6-5 and J usage is TRBJ1-2; D is unresolved. The CDR3 has 13 residues. The germline V and J ends were trimmed by 2 bases and 6 bases, with 10 bases remaining between them. Germline V CDR1 and CDR2: MNHEY, SVGAGI. This CDR3 is CASSYDPLDGYTF. CDR3 bases: TGTGCCAGCAGTTACGACCCTCTTGATGGCTACACCTTC.

In this sample, this clone turned up once. The V call is TRBV11-2, the J call TRBJ1-1; D ambiguous. This CDR3 has 15 amino acids. Looked up from germline, CDR1 is SGHAT and CDR2 is FQNNGV. The V end was cut by 5 bases, the J end by 0 bases, with 13 bases between. The CDR3 sequence is CASSPEFPLNTEAFF. The CDR3 bases are TGTGCCAGCAGCCCGGAATTTCCCCTGAACACTGAAGCTTTCTTT.

J is TRBJ1-6 and V is TRBV28; D gene ambiguous. This CDR3 comprises 18 residues. Trimming shortened V by 5 bases and J by 8 bases, and 25 bases separated the two germline ends. Germline-derived CDR1 and CDR2 are MDHEN and SYDVKM. CDR3 sequence: CASSLTLSLFERDSPLHF. The CDR3 DNA reads TGTGCCAGCAGTCTCACATTAAGTCTTTTTGAAAGGGATTCACCCCTCCACTTT.

The chain has TRBV9 and TRBJ2-1; D is unresolved. V was cut by 4 bases and J by 8 bases, with 13 bases left in between. CDR1 is SGDLS, CDR2 YYNGEE, per germline. The CDR3 has 13 residues. The DNA for the CDR3 is TGTGCCAGCAGCACCTTACGACGGGATGAGCAGTTCTTC. Amino acids: CASSTLRRDEQFF.

This sequence joins TRBV4-2 and TRBJ2-3; D is unresolved. V lost 0 bases, J lost 2 bases, and 15 bases lay in between. Looked up from germline, CDR1 is LGHNA and CDR2 is YNFKEQ. This CDR3 contains 17 residues. CDR3: CASSQDLPGRATDTQYF. Here the CDR3 DNA reads TGTGCCAGCAGCCAAGACCTCCCGGGCCGGGCCACAGATACGCAGTATTTT.

The rearrangement links TRBV7-9 to TRBJ2-3; TRBD2 is a possible D gene (7 bases). V was cut by 5 bases and J by 2 bases, with 14 bases left in between. The CDR3 runs 15 residues. The V gene's germline CDR1 is SEHNR and CDR2 FQNEAQ (reference sequence). This CDR3 is CASSDSRGATDTQYF. In nucleotides, the CDR3 is TGTGCCAGCAGCGACTCTCGGGGGGCCACAGATACGCAGTATTTT.

V usage is TRBV14 and J usage is TRBJ1-2; a possible D gene is TRBD1 (5 bases). There are 12 residues in the CDR3. V lost 1 base, J lost 8 bases, and 8 bases lay in between. Looked up from germline, CDR1 is SGHDN and CDR2 is FVKESK. The CDR3 protein is CASSQAGGGYTF. The CDR3 coding sequence is TGTGCCAGCAGCCAAGCCGGGGGAGGCTACACCTTC.

The V call is TRBV5-1, the J call TRBJ2-1; D may match TRBD1 or TRBD2 (6 bases each). The length of the CDR3 is 16 residues. Germline V lookup: CDR1 SGHRS, CDR2 YFSETQ. Trimming took 5 bases from V and 3 from J, leaving 18 bases between them. CDR3 residues: CASRREPGAFYNEQFF. The CDR3 nucleotides are TGCGCCAGCAGAAGAGAACCGGGGGCCTTCTACAATGAGCAGTTCTTC.

This clone was seen a handful of times. V usage is TRBV5-4 and J usage is TRBJ1-6, with D unresolved. From germline, CDR1 is SGHNT and CDR2 YYREEE (reference sequence). The CDR3 has 15 amino acids. Trimming took 0 bases from V and 5 from J, leaving 9 bases between them. CDR3 nucleotide sequence: TGTGCCAGCAGCTTGGATCCAGAGAATAATTCACCCCTCCACTTT. Amino acid sequence: CASSLDPENNSPLHF.

V usage is TRBV30 and J usage is TRBJ2-5, with D uncertain. The J call may not be correct, given that the DNA end is closer to TRBJ2-7. This CDR3 has 12 amino acids. Germline CDR1 reads GTSNPN; CDR2 reads SVGIG (reference sequence). CDR3 sequence: CAWSVLLAEQYF. Written as DNA, the CDR3 is TGTGCCTGGAGTGTACTTCTTGCCGAGCAGTACTTC.

The chain couples TRBV23-1 to TRBJ1-1; D remains ambiguous. TRBV23-1 is identified as an open reading frame with a role that is uncertain. The V end lost 0 bases, the J end lost 0 bases, and 5 bases lay between the germline ends. This CDR3 has 14 residues. CDR3: CASSQSPLNTEAFF. Written as DNA, the CDR3 is TGCGCCAGCAGTCAATCGCCCCTGAACACTGAAGCTTTCTTT.

This chain uses TRBV9 with TRBJ1-4; the match to TRBD1 covers 8 bases. The trim removed 0 bases at V and 7 bases at J, leaving 5 bases unmatched. CDR1 and CDR2 (germline): SGDLS, YYNGEE. This CDR3 contains 15 residues. The CDR3 loop reads CASSVGTGGIEKLFF. DNA of the CDR3: TGTGCCAGCAGCGTAGGAACAGGGGGGATTGAAAAACTGTTTTTT.

V is TRBV19 and J is TRBJ1-6; D uncertain. Deletions cut 3 bases from V and 0 bases from J, with 9 bases between. CDR3 length: 16 residues. CDR1 is LNHDA, CDR2 SQIVND, per germline (reference sequence). The CDR3 DNA is TGTGCCAGTAGTATGAGTCCGGGCTCCTATAATTCACCCCTCCACTTT. Amino acids: CASSMSPGSYNSPLHF.

V is TRBV7-3 and J is TRBJ2-2; TRBD1 might be the D (5 bases). V lost 2 bases, J lost 4 bases, and 11 bases lay in between. The CDR3 has 15 residues. Germline CDR1 SGHTA, CDR2 FQGTGA. The CDR3 spells CASSLFRVGTGELFF. The CDR3 DNA follows: TGTGCCAGCAGCTTATTCAGGGTCGGCACCGGGGAGCTGTTTTTT.

The rearrangement joins TRBV5-1 to TRBJ2-7; no firm D call. The germline V gene has CDR1 SGHRS and CDR2 YFSETQ. Trimming pared 4 bases from V and 2 bases from J, leaving 10 bases between. The CDR3 has 13 residues. The CDR3 sequence is CASSPSETYEQYF. The CDR3 bases are TGCGCCAGCAGCCCAAGCGAGACCTACGAGCAGTACTTC.

The chain recombines TRBV30 with TRBJ1-1, with D maybe TRBD1 (5 bases). The CDR3 runs 14 residues. V was clipped by 0 bases and J by 2 bases, with 10 bases between them. CDR1 GTSNPN and CDR2 SVGIG come from the germline V gene (reference sequence). The CDR3 region is CAWSVRRVNTEAFF. CDR3 DNA sequence: TGTGCCTGGAGTGTACGCAGGGTAAACACTGAAGCTTTCTTT.

The CDR3 spells CASSYDRETNEKLFF. As DNA, the CDR3 is TGTGCCAGTAGTTACGACAGGGAAACTAATGAAAAACTGTTTTTT. This chain connects TRBV19 to TRBJ1-4; 7 bases match TRBD1. Germline V gene lookup returns CDR1 LNHDA and CDR2 SQIVND (reference sequence). The CDR3 extends over 15 amino acids. J gave up 1 base and V 5 bases, and 4 bases lay outside the gene matches. Combining the CDR3 with reference TRBV19 and TRBJ1-4 gives the whole variable domain DGGITQSPKYLFRKEGQNVTLSCEQNLNHDAMYWYRQDPGQGLRLIYYSQIVNDFQKGDIAEGYSVSREKKESFPLTVTSAQKNPTAFYLCASSYDRETNEKLFFGSGTQLSVL.

The chain uses TRBV7-2 and TRBJ1-3; D uncertain. This CDR3 is built from 16 residues. The germline V and J ends were trimmed by 0 bases and 0 bases, with 9 bases remaining between them. Germline CDR1 reads SGHTA; CDR2 reads FQGNSA. The CDR3 reads CASSLAYGSSGNTIYF. The CDR3 DNA reads as TGTGCCAGCAGCTTAGCGTACGGGAGCTCTGGAAACACCATATATTTT. Based on the CDR3 plus reference TRBV7-2 and TRBJ1-3, the full variable domain is GAGVSQSPSNKVTEKGKDVELRCDPISGHTALYWYRQSLGQGLEFLIYFQGNSAPDKSGLPSDRFSAERTGGSVSTLTIQRTQQEDSAVYLCASSLAYGSSGNTIYFGEGSWLTVV.

CDR3 bases: TGTGCCTCCAATTTGGGTTTGGAGGAAAAACTGTTTTTT. This translates into CASNLGLEEKLFF. The chain carries TRBV30 and TRBJ1-4; D is unclear. Per the germline V gene, CDR1 is GTSNPN and CDR2 is SVGIG (reference sequence). The CDR3 has 13 amino acids. Deletions cut 7 bases from V and 8 bases from J, with 17 bases between.

By its share, this clone is large (0.1 to 1%). The chain employs TRBV14 and TRBJ1-2; the D gene is possibly TRBD1 (6 bases). The germline V gene encodes CDR1 SGHDN and CDR2 FVKESK. With 1 base removed from V and 5 bases from J, the gap between germline ends came to 8 bases. CDR3 length: 13 amino acids. The CDR3 loop is CASSQVTGYGYTF. The CDR3 nucleotides read TGTGCCAGCAGCCAAGTTACAGGGTATGGCTACACCTTC.

DNA for the CDR3: TGTGCCAGCAGCCGTCATAGCGGGGACGGCACAGATACGCAGTATTTT. It specifies CASSRHSGDGTDTQYF. This chain uses TRBV5-8 with TRBJ2-3; 8 bases align to TRBD2. Germline assignment: CDR1 SGHTS and CDR2 YDEGEE. The CDR3 is made up of 16 amino acids. V dropped 4 bases and J dropped 1; count of bases not matched to a gene: 8.

The chain uses TRBV4-3 and TRBJ2-6; D unresolved. The CDR3 totals 18 residues. Germline CDR1 is LGHNA and CDR2 is YSLEER. Trimming left V 0 bases short and J 4 bases short, with 16 bases between. The chain's CDR3 is CASSQERGRLPGANVLTF. The CDR3 nucleotides read TGCGCCAGCAGCCAAGAAAGAGGACGTCTGCCCGGGGCCAACGTCCTGACTTTC.

V gene TRBV7-9 combines with J gene TRBJ1-1, with D hard to call. Looked up from germline, CDR1 is SEHNR and CDR2 is FQNEAQ (reference sequence). V was shortened by 1 base and J by 1 base, with 10 bases between the two germline ends. The CDR3 is made up of 15 amino acids. The CDR3 reads CASSLDTTPNTEAFF. DNA of the CDR3: TGTGCCAGCAGCTTAGATACGACACCGAACACTGAAGCTTTCTTT.

The chain joins TRBV9 to TRBJ1-6; D unclear. The length of the CDR3 is 14 residues. Germline V CDR1 and CDR2: SGDLS, YYNGEE. V was pared by 0 bases and J by 14 bases, with 15 bases between. The CDR3 nucleotides read TGTGCCAGCAGCGTAGATCCTGACCGAGGATCCCTCCACTTT. As protein: CASSVDPDRGSLHF.

V and J are TRBV7-2 and TRBJ2-5; D might be TRBD1 (6 bases). The CDR3 extends over 13 amino acids. With 5 bases removed from V and 2 bases from J, the gap between germline ends came to 9 bases. CDR1 and CDR2 (germline): SGHTA, FQGNSA. CDR3 in DNA: TGTGCCAGCAGCCGGGACATACAAGAGACCCAGTACTTC. Its translation: CASSRDIQETQYF.

This clone showed up just once. V usage is TRBV6-5 and J usage is TRBJ1-4; tentatively, D is TRBD1 (6 bases). V was trimmed by 5 bases and J by 5 bases, leaving 12 bases between them. The CDR3 length is 14 residues. Germline V gene lookup returns CDR1 MNHEY and CDR2 SVGAGI. CDR3 nucleotides: TGTGCCAGCAGTCACCGACAGGCGAATGAAAAACTGTTTTTT. As protein: CASSHRQANEKLFF.

This chain links TRBV5-1 with TRBJ2-5; no firm D call. V was clipped by 7 bases and J by 4 bases, with 14 bases between them. The CDR3 has 13 amino acids. Per germline, CDR1 SGHRS and CDR2 YFSETQ. The CDR3 nucleotides read TGCGCCAGCTCCTTGAGGCGGAGAGAGACCCAGTACTTC. It yields the protein CASSLRRRETQYF.

This clone appeared a single time. V and J are TRBV9 and TRBJ2-6; no definite D call. The CDR3 covers 16 residues. Deletions cut 4 bases from V and 1 base from J, with 12 bases between. Germline V gene lookup returns CDR1 SGDLS and CDR2 YYNGEE. This CDR3 is CASSLNRASGANVLTF. CDR3 bases: TGTGCCAGCAGCTTAAACCGGGCGTCTGGGGCCAACGTCCTGACTTTC.

The genes are TRBV11-1 and TRBJ2-3; D perhaps matches TRBD1 (6 bases). Trimming removed 5 bases at V and 1 base at J, with 10 bases between. This CDR3 contains 14 residues. Looked up from germline, CDR1 is SGHAT and CDR2 is FQDESV (reference sequence). CDR3 bases: TGTGCCAGCAGCCGGCAGGGGCGCACAGATACGCAGTATTTT. Residues: CASSRQGRTDTQYF.

The chain employs TRBV4-2 and TRBJ2-7, with a possible D match to TRBD2 (5 bases). V was trimmed by 2 bases and J by 6 bases, leaving 14 bases between them. The germline V gene encodes CDR1 LGHNA and CDR2 YNFKEQ. CDR3 size: 14 residues. The CDR3 sequence is CASSQSGAGSEQYF. The DNA of the CDR3 is TGTGCCAGCAGCCAAAGCGGTGCGGGCAGCGAGCAGTACTTC.

The chain links TRBV28 to TRBJ1-1; possibly TRBD1 for D (6 bases). Germline CDR1 is MDHEN and CDR2 is SYDVKM. CDR3 size: 14 residues. The ends were cut back, 6 bases at V and 8 bases at J, with 19 bases in the middle. In nucleotides, the CDR3 is TGTGCCAGCAGAGATGCCGGGACACCGAGGGAAGCTTTCTTT. The encoded protein is CASRDAGTPREAFF.